This T cell receptor beta chain was observed in a study of persistence of HIV-infected CD4 T cells. Notes on the study in general: CMV- and Gag-responding cells had lower TCRbeta richness than CD3/CD28-responding cells.

Sequencing used immunoSEQ version 4 in survey mode. TCRdb keeps only in-frame clones here, not all; method: immunoSEQ multiplex PCR. The sample records approximately 30,000 clones, roughly 80% being singletons. A remark on this clone: Its target is not known.

Cells were stimulated with CMV-infected fibroblast lysates at about 9.4 ug/mL. CD40L-negative CD69-negative CD45RO-high memory CD4+ T cells were sorted as populations depleted of antigen-responding cells. For at least 4 years, plasma HIV-1 RNA was undetectable (<50 copies/mL). V was pared by 6 bases and J by 2 bases, with 16 bases between. There are 16 residues in the CDR3. The germline V gene has CDR1 MDHEN and CDR2 SYDVKM. This chain uses TRBV28 with TRBJ2-2, with unresolved D. The TCR was taken from an adult woman with HIV who was CMV-seropositive. This sample comprised CD4+ T cells sorted from PBMCs after approximately 19-hour stimulation, obtained from a patient who received antiretroviral therapy. The CDR3 here is CASSPPSVVNTGELFF. DNA of the CDR3: TGTGCCAGCAGCCCTCCCTCAGTGGTTAACACCGGGGAGCTGTTTTTT.